The present TCR beta chain was sequenced within a study of T cell changes during pregnancy in multiple sclerosis. Germline loops: CDR1 MNHNY, CDR2 SVGAGI (reference sequence). CDR3 length: 13 amino acids. The V and J ends lost 7 bases and 10 bases, in that order; junction bases with no gene match: 10. The assay was immunoSEQ multiplex PCR, and TCRdb's table has in-frame clones only and misses some. Seen here are 35,000 to 50,000 clones, nearly 90% observed once, and the top ten hold under 0.9%. The receptor was isolated from a female donor with multiple sclerosis, enrolled in a pregnancy study. This chain uses TRBV6-6 with TRBJ2-3; 8 bases are shared with TRBD2. Specimen: CD4+ T cells from peripheral blood mononuclear cells, collected after pregnancy. CDR3 residues: CASTLLAEKAQYF. The CDR3 region has the DNA TGTGCCAGCACTCTACTAGCGGAGAAGGCGCAGTATTTT.